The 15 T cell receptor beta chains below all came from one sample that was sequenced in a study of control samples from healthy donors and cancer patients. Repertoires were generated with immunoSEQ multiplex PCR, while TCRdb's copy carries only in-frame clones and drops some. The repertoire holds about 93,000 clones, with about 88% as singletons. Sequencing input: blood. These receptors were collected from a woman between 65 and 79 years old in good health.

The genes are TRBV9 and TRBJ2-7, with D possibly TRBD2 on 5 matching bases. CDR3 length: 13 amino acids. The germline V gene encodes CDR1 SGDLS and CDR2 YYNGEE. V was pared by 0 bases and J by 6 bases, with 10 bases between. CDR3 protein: CASSVVGSAEQYF. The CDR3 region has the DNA TGTGCCAGCAGCGTAGTTGGTAGCGCCGAGCAGTACTTC.

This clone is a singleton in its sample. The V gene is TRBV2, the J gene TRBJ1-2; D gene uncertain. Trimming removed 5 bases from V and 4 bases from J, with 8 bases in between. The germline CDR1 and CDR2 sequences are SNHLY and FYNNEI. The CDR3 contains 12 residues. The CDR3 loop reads CASSRQVYGYTF. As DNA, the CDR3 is TGTGCCAGCAGTAGACAAGTCTATGGCTACACCTTC.

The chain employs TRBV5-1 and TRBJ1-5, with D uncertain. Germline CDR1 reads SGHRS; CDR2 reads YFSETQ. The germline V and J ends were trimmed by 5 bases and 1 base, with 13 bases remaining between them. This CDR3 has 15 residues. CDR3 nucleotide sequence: TGCGCCAGCAGTCCGACTGGCGGGAGCAATCAGCCCCAGCATTTT. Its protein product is CASSPTGGSNQPQHF.

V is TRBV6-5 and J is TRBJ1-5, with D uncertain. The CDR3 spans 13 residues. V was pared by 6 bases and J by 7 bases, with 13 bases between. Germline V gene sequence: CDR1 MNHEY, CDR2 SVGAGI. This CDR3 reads CASRPHVSQPQHF. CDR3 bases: TGTGCCAGCAGGCCCCATGTTTCGCAGCCCCAGCATTTT.

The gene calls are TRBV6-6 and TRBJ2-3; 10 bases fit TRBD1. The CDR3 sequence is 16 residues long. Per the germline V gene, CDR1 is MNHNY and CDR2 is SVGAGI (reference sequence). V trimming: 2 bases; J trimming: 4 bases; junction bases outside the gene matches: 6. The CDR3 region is CASSYPRDRGSDTQYF. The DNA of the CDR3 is TGTGCCAGCAGTTACCCCCGGGACAGGGGATCAGATACGCAGTATTTT.

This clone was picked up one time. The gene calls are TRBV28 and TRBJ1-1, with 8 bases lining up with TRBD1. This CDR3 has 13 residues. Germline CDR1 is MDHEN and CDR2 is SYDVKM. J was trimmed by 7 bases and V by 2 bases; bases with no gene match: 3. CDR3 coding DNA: TGTGCCAGCAGTTTACAGGGGGCAATTGAAGCTTTCTTT. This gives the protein CASSLQGAIEAFF.

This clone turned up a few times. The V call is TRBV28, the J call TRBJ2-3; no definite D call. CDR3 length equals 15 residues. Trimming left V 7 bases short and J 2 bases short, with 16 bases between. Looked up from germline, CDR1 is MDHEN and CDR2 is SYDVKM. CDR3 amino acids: CASIFTGHNTDTQYF. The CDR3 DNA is TGTGCCAGCATCTTCACTGGCCACAACACAGATACGCAGTATTTT.

The CDR3 DNA is TGTGCCAGCAGTTTATCGGGGTACAATAGCAATCAGCCCCAGCATTTT. This gives the protein CASSLSGYNSNQPQHF. The V call is TRBV27, the J call TRBJ1-5; D not resolved. V was clipped by 0 bases and J by 0 bases, with 9 bases between them. The CDR3 spans 16 residues. Germline V gene lookup returns CDR1 MNHEY and CDR2 SMNVEV (reference sequence).

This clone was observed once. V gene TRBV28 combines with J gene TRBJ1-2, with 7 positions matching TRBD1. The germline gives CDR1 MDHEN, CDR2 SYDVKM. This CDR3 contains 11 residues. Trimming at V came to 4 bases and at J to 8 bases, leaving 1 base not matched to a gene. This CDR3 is CASSWGQGYTF. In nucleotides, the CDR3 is TGTGCCAGCAGTTGGGGACAGGGCTACACCTTC.

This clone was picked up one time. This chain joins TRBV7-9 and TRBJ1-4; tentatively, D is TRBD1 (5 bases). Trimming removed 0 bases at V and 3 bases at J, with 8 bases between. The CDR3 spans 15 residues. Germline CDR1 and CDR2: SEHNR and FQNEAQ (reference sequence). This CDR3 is CASSLAGTSNEKLFF. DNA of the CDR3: TGTGCCAGCAGCTTAGCGGGGACCTCTAATGAAAAACTGTTTTTT.

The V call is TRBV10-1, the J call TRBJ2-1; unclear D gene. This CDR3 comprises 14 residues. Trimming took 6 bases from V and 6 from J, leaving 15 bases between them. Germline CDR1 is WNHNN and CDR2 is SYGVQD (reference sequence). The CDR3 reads CASSGRVAGNEQFF. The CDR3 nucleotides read TGCGCCAGCAGCGGACGGGTAGCCGGCAATGAGCAGTTCTTC.

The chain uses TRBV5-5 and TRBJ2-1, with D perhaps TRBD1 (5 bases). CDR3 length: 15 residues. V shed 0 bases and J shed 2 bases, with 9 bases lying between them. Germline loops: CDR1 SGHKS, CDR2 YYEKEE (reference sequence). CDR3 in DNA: TGTGCCAGCAGCTTGGAGGGGAACACCTACAATGAGCAGTTCTTC. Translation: CASSLEGNTYNEQFF.

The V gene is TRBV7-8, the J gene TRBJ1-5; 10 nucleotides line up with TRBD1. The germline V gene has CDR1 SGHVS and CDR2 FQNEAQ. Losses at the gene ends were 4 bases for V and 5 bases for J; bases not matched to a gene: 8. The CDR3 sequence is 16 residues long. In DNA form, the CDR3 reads TGTGCCAGCAGCTCCCGGACAGGGGGAAACCATCAGCCCCAGCATTTT. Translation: CASSSRTGGNHQPQHF.

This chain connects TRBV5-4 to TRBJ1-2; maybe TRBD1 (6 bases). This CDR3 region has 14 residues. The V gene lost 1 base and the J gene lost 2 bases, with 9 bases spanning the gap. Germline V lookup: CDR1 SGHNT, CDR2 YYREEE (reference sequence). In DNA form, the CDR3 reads TGTGCCAGCAGCTTGAAGACAGGAAACTATGGCTACACCTTC. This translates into CASSLKTGNYGYTF.

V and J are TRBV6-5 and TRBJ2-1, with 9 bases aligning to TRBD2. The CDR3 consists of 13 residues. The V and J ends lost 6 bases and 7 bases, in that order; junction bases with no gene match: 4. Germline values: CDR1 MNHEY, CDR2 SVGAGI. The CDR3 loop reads CASRGGGENEQFF. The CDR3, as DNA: TGTGCCAGCAGGGGCGGGGGGGAGAATGAGCAGTTCTTC.